These 9 T cell receptor beta chains originate from one sample sequenced in a study of PD-1 blockade in mismatch repair-deficient tumors. Here immunoSEQ multiplex PCR was the method, and the copy in TCRdb shows in-frame clones only, minus some. The sample shows roughly 14,000 clones, about 86% of them seen only once. For these receptors, no antigen is known. Time point of the sample: 10-day in vitro stimulation with candidate neoantigen peptide 6. The specimen was cells cultured in vitro, collected from a patient treated with pembrolizumab. These receptors all stem from an adult with mismatch repair-deficient cancer.

This chain uses TRBV13 with TRBJ1-2, with unresolved D. The V and J ends lost 5 bases and 5 bases respectively, with 21 bases between them. The CDR3 consists of 16 residues. Germline V CDR1 and CDR2: PRHDT, FYEKMQ (reference sequence). CDR3 coding DNA: TGTGCCAGCAGCCAAAAAACGATGGCGAGAGGATATGGCTACACCTTC. This translates into CASSQKTMARGYGYTF.

The chain carries TRBV5-8 and TRBJ2-7, with 12 nucleotides matching TRBD2. Trimming took 0 bases from V and 5 from J; bases not matched to a gene: 6. The CDR3 spans 16 residues. Germline V gene data show CDR1 as SGHTS and CDR2 as YDEGEE. CDR3 bases: TGTGCCAGCAGCTTGGGGCTAGCGGGAGGGCCCGACGAGCAGTACTTC. Translation: CASSLGLAGGPDEQYF.

The chain is built from TRBV27 and TRBJ2-1, with D uncertain. The ends were cut back, 6 bases at V and 3 bases at J, with 3 bases in the middle. The CDR3 spans 11 residues. Per germline, CDR1 MNHEY and CDR2 SMNVEV (reference sequence). The CDR3 DNA is TGTGCCAGCAGGGACTACAATGAGCAGTTCTTC. This encodes CASRDYNEQFF.

The chain couples TRBV7-2 to TRBJ1-3; the D gene is possibly TRBD1 (6 bases). The ends were cut back, 5 bases at V and 3 bases at J, with 11 bases in the middle. The germline gives CDR1 SGHTA, CDR2 FQGNSA. The CDR3 spans 14 residues. The CDR3 bases are TGTGCCAGCAGCAACCCAGGGGTTGGAAACACCATATATTTT. This gives the protein CASSNPGVGNTIYF.

The rearrangement uses TRBV5-1 and TRBJ2-3; D is uncertain. The germline V gene has CDR1 SGHRS and CDR2 YFSETQ. The CDR3 loop spans 14 amino acids. The V gene lost 2 bases and the J gene lost 3 bases, with 10 bases spanning the gap. This CDR3 reads CASSLSDGTDTQYF. The CDR3 coding sequence is TGCGCCAGCAGCTTAAGCGACGGAACAGATACGCAGTATTTT.

V usage is TRBV27 and J usage is TRBJ1-2, with D possibly TRBD1 on 5 matching bases. The CDR3 extends over 14 amino acids. From germline, CDR1 is MNHEY and CDR2 SMNVEV (reference sequence). Trimming left V 6 bases short and J 2 bases short, with 13 bases between. This chain's CDR3 is CASRKTASNYGYTF. CDR3 bases: TGTGCCAGCAGGAAGACAGCCTCAAACTATGGCTACACCTTC.

The chain couples TRBV10-3 to TRBJ1-2; D is unresolved. V shed 3 bases and J shed 4 bases, with 6 bases lying between them. Looked up from germline, CDR1 is ENHRY and CDR2 is SYGVKD. The CDR3 has 12 amino acids. The CDR3 DNA reads TGTGCCATCAGTGACTCCAGCTATGGCTACACCTTC. Its translation: CAISDSSYGYTF.

The gene calls are TRBV5-4 and TRBJ1-2, with TRBD1 as a possible D gene (6 bases). The germline V gene has CDR1 SGHNT and CDR2 YYREEE (reference sequence). CDR3 length: 16 residues. V lost 4 bases and J 2 bases, leaving 18 bases between the germline ends. The CDR3 DNA sequence: TGTGCCAGCAGCCCCGGGGGGCGGCCCACAAACTATGGCTACACCTTC. It codes for CASSPGGRPTNYGYTF. Full variable domain (outside the CDR3, taken from reference TRBV5-4 and TRBJ1-2): ETGVTQSPTHLIKTRGQQVTLRCSSQSGHNTVSWYQQALGQGPQFIFQYYREEENGRGNFPPRFSGLQFPNYSSELNVNALELDDSALYLCASSPGGRPTNYGYTFGSGTRLTVV.

V is TRBV11-3 and J is TRBJ2-1, with D maybe TRBD2 (7 bases). V gave up 8 bases and J gave up 3 bases, with 20 bases separating them. CDR1 is SGHNT, CDR2 YENEEA, per germline. CDR3 size: 16 residues. In DNA form, the CDR3 reads TGTGCCAGCCTGCCCGAGGGGGGGAGAGGCTACAATGAGCAGTTCTTC. Translation: CASLPEGGRGYNEQFF.